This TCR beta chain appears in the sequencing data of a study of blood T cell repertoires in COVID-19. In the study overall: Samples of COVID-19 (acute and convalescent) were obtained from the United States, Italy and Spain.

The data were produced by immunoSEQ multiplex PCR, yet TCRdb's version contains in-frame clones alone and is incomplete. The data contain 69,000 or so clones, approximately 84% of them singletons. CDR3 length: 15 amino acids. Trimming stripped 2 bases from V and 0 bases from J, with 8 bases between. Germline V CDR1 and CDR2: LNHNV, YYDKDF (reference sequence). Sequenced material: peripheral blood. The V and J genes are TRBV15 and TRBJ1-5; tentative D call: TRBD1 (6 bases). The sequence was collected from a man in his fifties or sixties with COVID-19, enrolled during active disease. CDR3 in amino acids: CATSRQGNSNQPQHF. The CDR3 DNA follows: TGTGCCACCAGCAGACAGGGGAATAGCAATCAGCCCCAGCATTTT.